This entry is about one TCR beta chain. The antigen is not known. This specimen belongs to a study of shared clonotypes between healthy human individuals. Study observations and caveats: A reduction in generation probabilities was seen for non-shared clonotypes relative to those shared by all four donors.

The test was conducted at deep level. The authors' processing: Filtering was not the same, since immunoSEQ gave junction-only sequences without quality scores. Profiling relied on immunoSEQ multiplex PCR, and the TCRdb table lists in-frame clones only, not all of them. V, J and clone size reflect that table, while D and trimming were determined from the DNA. Of millions of clones listed, around 90% are singletons. The sample taken for sequencing was naive CD4+ T cells sorted from blood. Subset of the sample: CD45RA+ positively selected. The receptor's source is a man aged 18 to 29 in good health.

The CDR3, as DNA: TGTCCTCATTCTCGCACAGATACGCAGTATTTT. Protein sequence: CPHSRTDTQYF. V is TRBV28 and J is TRBJ2-3; D is uncertain. This CDR3 has 11 amino acids. Germline CDR1 and CDR2: MDHEN and SYDVKM.